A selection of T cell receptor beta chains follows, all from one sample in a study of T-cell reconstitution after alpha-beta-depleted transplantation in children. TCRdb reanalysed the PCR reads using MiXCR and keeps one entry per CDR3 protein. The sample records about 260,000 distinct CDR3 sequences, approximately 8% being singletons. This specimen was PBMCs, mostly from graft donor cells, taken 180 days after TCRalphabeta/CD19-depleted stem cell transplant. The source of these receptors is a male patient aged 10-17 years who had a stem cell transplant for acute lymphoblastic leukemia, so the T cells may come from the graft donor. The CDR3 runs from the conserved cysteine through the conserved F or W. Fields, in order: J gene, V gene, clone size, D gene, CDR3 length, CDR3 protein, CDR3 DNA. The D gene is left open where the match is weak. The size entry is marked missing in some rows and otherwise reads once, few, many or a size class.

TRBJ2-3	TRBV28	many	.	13	CASSQRGTDTQYF	TGTGCCAGCAGTCAGCGTGGCACAGATACGCAGTATTTT
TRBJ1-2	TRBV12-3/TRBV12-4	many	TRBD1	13	CASSLQGARGYTF	TGTGCCAGCAGTCTGCAGGGGGCGCGGGGCTACACCTTC
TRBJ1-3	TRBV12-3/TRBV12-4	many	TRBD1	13	CASRQGIGNTIYF	TGTGCCAGCCGACAGGGAATCGGAAACACCATATATTTT
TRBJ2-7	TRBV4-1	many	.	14	CASSHVMGGYEQYF	TGCGCCAGCAGCCACGTCATGGGTGGCTACGAGCAGTACTTC
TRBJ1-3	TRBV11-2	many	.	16	CASSLRDTLTGNTIYF	TGTGCCAGCAGCTTACGGGACACCTTAACCGGAAACACCATATATTTT
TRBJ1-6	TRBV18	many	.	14	CASSLRDLPSPLHF	TGTGCCAGCTCCCTCCGGGACCTCCCATCACCCCTCCACTTT
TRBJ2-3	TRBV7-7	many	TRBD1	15	CASSPGQGDTDTQYF	TGTGCCAGCAGCCCCGGACAGGGGGACACAGATACGCAGTATTTT
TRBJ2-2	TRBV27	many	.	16	CASSWEGATNTGELFF	TGTGCCAGCAGTTGGGAGGGGGCAACGAACACCGGGGAGCTGTTTTTT
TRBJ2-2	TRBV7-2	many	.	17	CASSSLGLRRRTGELFF	TGTGCCAGCAGCTCCCTCGGACTAAGGCGGAGGACCGGGGAGCTGTTTTTT
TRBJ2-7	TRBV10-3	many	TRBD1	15	CAISGSGTGTYEQYF	TGTGCCATCAGTGGCTCCGGGACAGGGACCTACGAGCAGTACTTC
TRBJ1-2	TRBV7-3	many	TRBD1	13	CASSLGQGEGYTF	TGTGCCAGCAGCTTAGGACAGGGCGAAGGCTACACCTTC
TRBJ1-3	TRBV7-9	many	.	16	CASSLGQGNSGNTIYF	TGTGCCAGCAGCTTGGGGCAGGGAAACTCTGGAAACACCATATATTTT
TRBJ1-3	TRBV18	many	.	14	CASSRQNSGNTIYF	TGTGCCAGCTCACGACAGAACTCTGGAAACACCATATATTTT
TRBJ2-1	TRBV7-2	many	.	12	CASSSQGHEQFF	TGTGCCAGCAGCTCACAGGGCCATGAGCAGTTCTTC
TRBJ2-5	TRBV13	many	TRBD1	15	CASSPWTGLWETQYF	TGTGCCAGCAGCCCCTGGACAGGGCTTTGGGAGACCCAGTACTTC
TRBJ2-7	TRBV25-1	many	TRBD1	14	CASSESRGQAEQYF	TGTGCCAGCAGTGAATCCCGAGGACAGGCCGAGCAGTACTTC
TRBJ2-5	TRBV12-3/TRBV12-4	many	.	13	CASNQSYQETQYF	TGTGCCAGCAATCAGTCGTACCAAGAGACCCAGTACTTC
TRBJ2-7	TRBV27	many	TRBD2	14	CASSREGRVYEQYF	TGTGCCAGCAGTCGGGAGGGGCGCGTATACGAGCAGTACTTC
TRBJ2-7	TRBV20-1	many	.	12	CSFRTVTYEQYF	TGCAGTTTTAGGACTGTTACCTACGAGCAGTACTTC
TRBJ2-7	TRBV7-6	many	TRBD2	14	CASSSSGGPGEQYF	TGTGCCAGCAGTTCCTCGGGGGGGCCAGGGGAGCAGTACTTC
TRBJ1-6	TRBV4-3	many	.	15	CASSQELTDNSPLHF	TGCGCCAGCAGCCAAGAGCTTACGGATAATTCACCCCTCCACTTT
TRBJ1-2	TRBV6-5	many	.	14	CASSYRGLSYGYTF	TGTGCCAGCAGTTACAGGGGACTCTCGTATGGCTACACCTTC
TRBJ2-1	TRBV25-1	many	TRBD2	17	CASSGSGLAGGYNEQFF	TGTGCCAGCAGTGGCAGTGGACTAGCGGGGGGGTACAATGAGCAGTTCTTC
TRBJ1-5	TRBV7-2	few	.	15	CASSREVRWWQPQHF	TGTGCCAGCAGCCGCGAGGTGAGGTGGTGGCAGCCCCAGCATTTT
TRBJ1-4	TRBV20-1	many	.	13	CSARDMPGEKLFF	TGCAGTGCTAGAGATATGCCTGGGGAAAAACTGTTTTTT
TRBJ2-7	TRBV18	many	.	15	CASSPTGLLYYEQYF	TGTGCCAGCTCACCAACAGGACTCCTTTACTACGAGCAGTACTTC
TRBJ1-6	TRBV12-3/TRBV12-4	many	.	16	CASSLSLGRHNSPLHF	TGTGCCAGCAGTTTAAGCCTGGGACGGCATAATTCACCCCTCCACTTT
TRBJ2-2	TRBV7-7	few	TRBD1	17	CASSLDRDRGNTGELFF	TGTGCTAGCAGCTTAGACCGAGACAGGGGGAACACCGGGGAGCTGTTTTTT
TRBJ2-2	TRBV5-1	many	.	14	CASSLGGITGELFF	TGCGCCAGCAGCTTGGGAGGGATCACCGGGGAGCTGTTTTTT
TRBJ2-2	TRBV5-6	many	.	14	CASSLFGDTGELFF	TGTGCCAGCAGCTTGTTTGGTGACACCGGGGAGCTGTTTTTT
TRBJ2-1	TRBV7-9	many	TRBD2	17	CASSSTSGSTAYNEQFF	TGTGCCAGCAGCTCAACTAGCGGGAGTACTGCCTACAATGAGCAGTTCTTC
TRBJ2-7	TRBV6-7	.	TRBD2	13	CALWTRKSYEQYF	TGTGCCCTCTGGACTAGGAAGTCCTACGAGCAGTACTTC
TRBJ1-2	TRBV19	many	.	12	CASRLWDYGYTF	TGTGCCAGTAGACTTTGGGACTATGGCTACACCTTC
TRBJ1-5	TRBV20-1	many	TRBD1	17	CSAGTPGQGYSNQPQHF	TGCAGTGCTGGGACCCCGGGACAGGGATATAGCAATCAGCCCCAGCATTTT
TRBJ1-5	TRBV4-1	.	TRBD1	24	CASSQDDGFKPGQVPHFSNQPQHF	TGCGCCAGCAGCCAAGATGACGGATTTAAACCGGGACAGGTTCCCCACTTTAGCAATCAGCCCCAGCATTTT
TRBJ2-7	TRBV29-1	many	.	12	CSVEEVPYEQYF	TGCAGCGTTGAAGAGGTTCCCTACGAGCAGTACTTC
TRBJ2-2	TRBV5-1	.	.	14	CASSISYRSGELFF	TGCGCCAGCAGTATTAGTTATCGGTCCGGGGAGCTGTTTTTT
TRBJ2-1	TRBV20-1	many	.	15	CSARVYGPIYNEQFF	TGCAGTGCTAGAGTGTACGGACCCATCTACAATGAGCAGTTCTTC
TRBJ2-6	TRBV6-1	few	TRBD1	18	CASRKVGTVLRGANVLTF	TGTGCCAGCAGAAAGGTCGGGACAGTTCTTCGCGGGGCCAACGTCCTGACTTTC
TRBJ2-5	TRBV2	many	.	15	CASNTLDPASETQYF	TGTGCCAGCAACACGCTCGACCCAGCCTCGGAAACCCAGTACTTC
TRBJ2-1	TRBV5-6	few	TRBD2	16	CASSPWPSGRASGGFF	TGTGCCAGCAGCCCCTGGCCTAGCGGGAGGGCCTCAGGGGGGTTCTTC